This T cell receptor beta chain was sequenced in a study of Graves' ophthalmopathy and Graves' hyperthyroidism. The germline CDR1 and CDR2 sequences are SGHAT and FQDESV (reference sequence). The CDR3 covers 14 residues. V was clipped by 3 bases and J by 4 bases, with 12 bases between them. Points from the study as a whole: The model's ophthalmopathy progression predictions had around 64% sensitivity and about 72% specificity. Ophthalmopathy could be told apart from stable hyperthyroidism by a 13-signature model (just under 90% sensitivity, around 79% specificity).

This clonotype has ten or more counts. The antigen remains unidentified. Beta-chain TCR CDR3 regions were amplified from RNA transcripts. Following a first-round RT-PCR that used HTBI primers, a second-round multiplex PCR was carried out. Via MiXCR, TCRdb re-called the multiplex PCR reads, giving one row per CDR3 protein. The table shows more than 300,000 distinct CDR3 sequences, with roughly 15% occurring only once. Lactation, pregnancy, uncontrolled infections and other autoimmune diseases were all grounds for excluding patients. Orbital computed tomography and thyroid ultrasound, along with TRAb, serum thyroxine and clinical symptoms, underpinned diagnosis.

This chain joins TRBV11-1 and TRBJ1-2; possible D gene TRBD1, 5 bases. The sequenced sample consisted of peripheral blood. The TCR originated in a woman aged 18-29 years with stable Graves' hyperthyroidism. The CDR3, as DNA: TGTGCCAGCAGCTTCGGAGGGGCGAGCTATGGCTACACCTTC. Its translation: CASSFGGASYGYTF.